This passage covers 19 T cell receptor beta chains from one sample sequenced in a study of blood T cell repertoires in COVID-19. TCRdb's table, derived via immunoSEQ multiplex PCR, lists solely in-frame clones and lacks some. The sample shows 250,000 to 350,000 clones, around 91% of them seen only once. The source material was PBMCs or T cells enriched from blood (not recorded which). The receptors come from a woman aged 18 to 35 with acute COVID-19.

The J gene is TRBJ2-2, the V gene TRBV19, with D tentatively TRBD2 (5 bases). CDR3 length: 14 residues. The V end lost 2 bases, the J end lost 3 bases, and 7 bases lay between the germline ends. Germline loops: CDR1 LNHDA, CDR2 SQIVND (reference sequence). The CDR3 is CASSIRGDTGELFF. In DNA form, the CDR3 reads TGTGCCAGTAGTATACGGGGAGACACCGGGGAGCTGTTTTTT.

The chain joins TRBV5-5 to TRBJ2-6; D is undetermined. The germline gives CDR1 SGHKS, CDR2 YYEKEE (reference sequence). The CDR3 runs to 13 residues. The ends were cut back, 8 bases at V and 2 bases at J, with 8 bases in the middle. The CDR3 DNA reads TGTGCCAGTAACTTAGCTGGGGCCAACGTCCTGACTTTC. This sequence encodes CASNLAGANVLTF.

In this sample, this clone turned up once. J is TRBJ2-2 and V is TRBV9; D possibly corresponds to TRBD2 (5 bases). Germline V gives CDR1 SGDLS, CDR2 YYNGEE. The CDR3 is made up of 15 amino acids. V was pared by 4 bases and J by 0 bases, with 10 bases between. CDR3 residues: CASSPDSANTGELFF. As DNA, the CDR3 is TGTGCCAGCAGCCCGGACTCCGCGAACACCGGGGAGCTGTTTTTT.

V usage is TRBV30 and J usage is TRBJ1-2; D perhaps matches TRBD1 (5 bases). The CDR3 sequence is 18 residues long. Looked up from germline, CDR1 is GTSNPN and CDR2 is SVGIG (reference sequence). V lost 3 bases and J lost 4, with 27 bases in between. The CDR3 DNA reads TGTGCCTGGAGCAAACCCAAGCTACGCGGGGGACTCCTCTATGGCTACACCTTC. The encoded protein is CAWSKPKLRGGLLYGYTF.

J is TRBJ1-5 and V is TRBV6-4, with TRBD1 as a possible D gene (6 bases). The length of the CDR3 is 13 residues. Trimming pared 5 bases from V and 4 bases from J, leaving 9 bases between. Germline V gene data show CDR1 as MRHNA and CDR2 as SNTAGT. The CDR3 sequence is CASSQGWNQPQHF. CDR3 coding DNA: TGTGCCAGCAGTCAGGGGTGGAATCAGCCCCAGCATTTT.

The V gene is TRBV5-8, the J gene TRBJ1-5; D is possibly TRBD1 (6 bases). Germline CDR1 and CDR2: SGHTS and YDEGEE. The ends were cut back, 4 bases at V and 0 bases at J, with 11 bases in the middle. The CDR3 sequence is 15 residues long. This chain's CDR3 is CASSVTGLSNQPQHF. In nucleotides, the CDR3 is TGTGCCAGCAGCGTCACAGGGCTTAGCAATCAGCCCCAGCATTTT.

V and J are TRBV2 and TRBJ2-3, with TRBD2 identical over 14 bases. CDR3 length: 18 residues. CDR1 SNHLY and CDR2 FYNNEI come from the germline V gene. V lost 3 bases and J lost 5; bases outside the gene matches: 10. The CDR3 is CASSDPLGLAGEVDTQYF. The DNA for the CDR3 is TGTGCCAGCAGTGACCCTTTGGGACTAGCGGGAGAGGTAGATACGCAGTATTTT. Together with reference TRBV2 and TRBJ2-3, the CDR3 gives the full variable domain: EPEVTQTPSHQVTQMGQEVILRCVPISNHLYFYWYRQILGQKVEFLVSFYNNEISEKSEIFDDQFSVERPDGSNFTLKIRSTKLEDSAMYFCASSDPLGLAGEVDTQYFGPGTRLTVL.

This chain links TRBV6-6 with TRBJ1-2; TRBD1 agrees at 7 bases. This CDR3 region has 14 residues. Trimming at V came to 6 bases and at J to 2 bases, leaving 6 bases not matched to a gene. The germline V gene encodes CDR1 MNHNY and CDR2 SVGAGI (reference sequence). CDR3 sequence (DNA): TGTGCCAGCAGACTATCGACAGGGAACTATGGCTACACCTTC. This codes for CASRLSTGNYGYTF.

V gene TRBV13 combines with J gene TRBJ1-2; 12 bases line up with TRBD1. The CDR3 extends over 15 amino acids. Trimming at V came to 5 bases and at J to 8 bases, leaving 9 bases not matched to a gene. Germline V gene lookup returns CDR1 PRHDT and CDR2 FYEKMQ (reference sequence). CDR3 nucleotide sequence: TGTGCCAGCAGCCCACGGGACAGGGGGCGTCGAGGCTACACCTTC. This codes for CASSPRDRGRRGYTF.

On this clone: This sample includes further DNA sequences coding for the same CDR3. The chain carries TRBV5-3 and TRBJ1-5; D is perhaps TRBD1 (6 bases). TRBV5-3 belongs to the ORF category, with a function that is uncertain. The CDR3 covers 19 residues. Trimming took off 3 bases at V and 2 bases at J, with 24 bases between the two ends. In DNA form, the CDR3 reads TGTGCCAGAAGCTCGTTTGTAGTCGGGGGGGGCTCGGGCAATCAGCCCCAGCATTTT. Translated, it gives CARSSFVVGGGSGNQPQHF.

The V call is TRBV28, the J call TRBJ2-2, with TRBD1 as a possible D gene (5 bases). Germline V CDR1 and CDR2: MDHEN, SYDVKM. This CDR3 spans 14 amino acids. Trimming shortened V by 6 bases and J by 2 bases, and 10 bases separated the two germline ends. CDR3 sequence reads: CASRHQGNTGELFF. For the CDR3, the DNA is TGTGCCAGCAGACATCAGGGAAACACCGGGGAGCTGTTTTTT.

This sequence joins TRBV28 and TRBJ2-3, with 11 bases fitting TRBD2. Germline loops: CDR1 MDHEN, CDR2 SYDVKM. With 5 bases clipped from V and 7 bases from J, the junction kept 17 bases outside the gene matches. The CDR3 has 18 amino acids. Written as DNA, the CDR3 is TGTGCCAGCAGTCGCCAGGGGGTCGTAGCGGGAGGGCCGAATACGCAGTATTTT. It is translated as CASSRQGVVAGGPNTQYF.

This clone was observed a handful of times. The CDR3 reads CASSLGLAGETDTQYF. In DNA, the CDR3 is TGCGCCAGCAGCTTGGGACTAGCGGGAGAAACAGATACGCAGTATTTT. The chain carries TRBV5-1 and TRBJ2-3; 12 bases fit TRBD2. Trimming took 0 bases from V and 3 from J; bases not matched to a gene: 2. The germline V gene has CDR1 SGHRS and CDR2 YFSETQ. The CDR3 spans 16 residues.

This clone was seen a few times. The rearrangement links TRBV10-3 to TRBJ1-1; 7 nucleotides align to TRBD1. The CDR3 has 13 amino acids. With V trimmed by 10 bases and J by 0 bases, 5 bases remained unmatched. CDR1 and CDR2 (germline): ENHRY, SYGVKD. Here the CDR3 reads CATIGQVNTEAFF. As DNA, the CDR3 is TGTGCCACCATCGGACAGGTGAACACTGAAGCTTTCTTT.

Written as DNA, the CDR3 is TGTGCCAGCAGCGAACGGCCTGGGGGGGTTGAAAAACTGTTTTTT. Translation gives CASSERPGGVEKLFF. This rearrangement joins TRBV9 to TRBJ1-4, with D perhaps matching TRBD1 (5 bases). Between the trimmed V and J ends, which lost 3 bases and 7 bases, there was a span of 16 bases. Per germline, CDR1 SGDLS and CDR2 YYNGEE. The CDR3 spans 15 residues.

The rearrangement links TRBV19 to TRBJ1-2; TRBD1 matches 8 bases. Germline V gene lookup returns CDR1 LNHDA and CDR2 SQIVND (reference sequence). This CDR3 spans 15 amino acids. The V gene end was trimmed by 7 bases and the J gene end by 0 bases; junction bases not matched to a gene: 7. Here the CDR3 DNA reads TGTGCCAGTACCCAGAAACAGGGGGCTAACTATGGCTACACCTTC. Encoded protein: CASTQKQGANYGYTF. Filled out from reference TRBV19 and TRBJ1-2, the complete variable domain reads DGGITQSPKYLFRKEGQNVTLSCEQNLNHDAMYWYRQDPGQGLRLIYYSQIVNDFQKGDIAEGYSVSREKKESFPLTVTSAQKNPTAFYLCASTQKQGANYGYTFGSGTRLTVV.

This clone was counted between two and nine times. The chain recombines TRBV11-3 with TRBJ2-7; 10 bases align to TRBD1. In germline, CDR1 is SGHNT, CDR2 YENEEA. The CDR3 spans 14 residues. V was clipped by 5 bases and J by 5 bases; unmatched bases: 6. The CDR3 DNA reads TGTGCCAGCAGCATGACAGGGGGCTTCCACGAGCAGTACTTC. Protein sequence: CASSMTGGFHEQYF.

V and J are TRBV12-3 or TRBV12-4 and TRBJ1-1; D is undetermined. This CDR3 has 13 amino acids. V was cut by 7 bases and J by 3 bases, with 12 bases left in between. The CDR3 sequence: CASKSYGDTEAFF. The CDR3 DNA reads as TGTGCCAGCAAATCTTACGGGGACACTGAAGCTTTCTTT.

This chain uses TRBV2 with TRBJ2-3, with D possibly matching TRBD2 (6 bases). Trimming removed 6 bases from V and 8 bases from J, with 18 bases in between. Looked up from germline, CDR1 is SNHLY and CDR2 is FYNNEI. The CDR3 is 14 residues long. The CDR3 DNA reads TGTGCCAGCAGGGGACTCGACGGGCTGGGTACGCAGTATTTT. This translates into CASRGLDGLGTQYF.